These 4 T cell receptor beta chains share one sample of origin, sequenced in a study of metastatic and nonmetastatic thyroid tumors. TCRdb re-analyzed the PCR reads using MiXCR. The sample records some 40,000 clones, about 20% being singletons. Among the patients, none had received any treatment before thyroid surgery. Source material: tumor tissue. These TCRs come from a female donor with papillary thyroid cancer or a benign thyroid nodule (not recorded which). Some clones in this sample may be carry-over from other donors' samples.

Many counts were recorded for this clone. The V call is TRBV27, the J call TRBJ2-1, with a possible D match to TRBD1 (6 bases). Deletions cut 5 bases from V and 0 bases from J, with 14 bases between. CDR3 length: 16 residues. Germline CDR1 reads MNHEY; CDR2 reads SMNVEV (reference sequence). In nucleotides, the CDR3 is TGTGCCAGCAGTATACCGGGACAAAGCTCCTACAATGAGCAGTTCTTC. This codes for CASSIPGQSSYNEQFF.

The chain couples TRBV7-9 to TRBJ2-3, with D possibly TRBD2 on 6 matching bases. The CDR3 sequence is 14 residues long. The germline gives CDR1 SEHNR, CDR2 FQNEAQ (reference sequence). Trimming took off 7 bases at V and 2 bases at J, with 13 bases between the two ends. Written as DNA, the CDR3 is TGTGCCAGCATCCCTGGACTATCCACAGATACGCAGTATTTT. Translation: CASIPGLSTDTQYF.

As to this clone: A much larger clone differs by one base, so this may be a read error. The chain uses TRBV5-6 and TRBJ1-1, with D possibly TRBD1 on 5 matching bases. V shed 4 bases and J shed 4 bases, with 23 bases lying between them. Germline V gene lookup returns CDR1 SGHDT and CDR2 YYEEEE. The CDR3 contains 17 residues. The CDR3 here is CASSRGGVWWVSTEAFF. Here the CDR3 DNA reads TGTGCCAGCAGCCGCGGAGGGGTCTGGTGGGTGAGCACTGAAGCTTTCTTT.

This clone has a count of ten or more. This rearrangement joins TRBV20-1 to TRBJ2-4, with a possible D match to TRBD1 (5 bases). Germline V gives CDR1 DFQATT, CDR2 SNEGSKA (reference sequence). V was pared by 1 base and J by 0 bases, with 10 bases between. The CDR3 has 15 residues. The CDR3 here is CSARGQLLAKNIQYF. In DNA, the CDR3 is TGCAGTGCTAGAGGACAGCTGCTAGCCAAAAACATTCAGTACTTC.